The 20 T cell receptor beta chains presented below share a single source sample, sequenced in a study of blood T cell repertoires in COVID-19. Clones were read by immunoSEQ multiplex PCR, and TCRdb kept only the in-frame ones, dropping some. The table has a few hundred thousand clones, about four fifths seen once. The sequencing input was peripheral blood. These receptors were collected from a woman in her forties or fifties with acute or convalescent COVID-19.

V and J are TRBV29-1 and TRBJ1-1; perhaps TRBD1 as D (5 bases). The germline V gene has CDR1 SQVTM and CDR2 ANQGSEA. Trimming took 5 bases from V and 4 from J, leaving 11 bases between them. This CDR3 comprises 12 residues. CDR3 residues: CSVRGGGTEAFF. The CDR3 nucleotides are TGCAGCGTTCGTGGGGGAGGCACTGAAGCTTTCTTT.

V and J are TRBV11-2 and TRBJ1-2, with D unresolved. V shed 3 bases and J shed 8 bases, with 10 bases lying between them. CDR1 and CDR2 from the germline V gene are SGHAT and FQNNGV. The CDR3 is 12 residues long. The CDR3 bases are TGTGCCAGCAGCTTCTCCGGGAGCGGCTACACCTTC. Translated: CASSFSGSGYTF.

The rearrangement joins TRBV30 to TRBJ2-7; possibly TRBD1 for D (5 bases). This CDR3 has 13 residues. From germline, CDR1 is GTSNPN and CDR2 SVGIG (reference sequence). V dropped 2 bases and J dropped 5 bases, with 13 bases sitting between them. The CDR3 reads CAWSKGAFHEQYF. In DNA, the CDR3 is TGTGCCTGGAGTAAAGGGGCTTTCCACGAGCAGTACTTC.

This clone was observed a few times. V and J are TRBV18 and TRBJ2-5; 7 positions match TRBD1. CDR3 length: 16 residues. The junction had 8 bases not matched to a gene; V was cut back by 2 bases and J by 2 bases. Germline V gene lookup returns CDR1 KGHSH and CDR2 LQKENI. The CDR3 DNA sequence: TGTGCCAGCTCACCAATCGCGACAGGGTCTCAAGAGACCCAGTACTTC. It codes for CASSPIATGSQETQYF.

The chain links TRBV27 to TRBJ1-1; D is undetermined. V was cut by 6 bases and J by 0 bases, with 14 bases left in between. CDR1 is MNHEY, CDR2 SMNVEV, per germline (reference sequence). The CDR3 loop spans 15 amino acids. CDR3 sequence reads: CASSPPGHLNTEAFF. CDR3 DNA: TGTGCCAGCAGCCCACCTGGGCATCTGAACACTGAAGCTTTCTTT.

The V gene is TRBV5-4, the J gene TRBJ1-1, with D possibly matching TRBD1 (6 bases). V gave up 1 base and J gave up 5 bases, with 9 bases separating them. Germline assignment: CDR1 SGHNT and CDR2 YYREEE (reference sequence). This CDR3 has 13 amino acids. The CDR3 DNA is TGTGCCAGCAGCTTGCCAGGGGAGACTGAAGCTTTCTTT. Translation: CASSLPGETEAFF.

The V gene is TRBV5-1, the J gene TRBJ1-1; 8 bases are shared with TRBD1. Germline CDR1 is SGHRS and CDR2 is YFSETQ. CDR3 length: 14 residues. The trim removed 5 bases at V and 5 bases at J, leaving 8 bases unmatched. CDR3 nucleotides: TGCGCCAGCAGGATTCAGGGGGCAGTTACTGAAGCTTTCTTT. It is translated as CASRIQGAVTEAFF.

This clone was recorded once. The V call is TRBV9, the J call TRBJ2-1, with 11 bases identical to TRBD2. The V gene's germline CDR1 is SGDLS and CDR2 YYNGEE. There are 17 residues in the CDR3. The ends lost 0 bases at V and 4 bases at J; junction bases unmatched: 6. The DNA for the CDR3 is TGTGCCAGCAGCGTAGATGTAGCGGGAGGGCTGTACAATGAGCAGTTCTTC. Translating it yields CASSVDVAGGLYNEQFF.

The V gene is TRBV7-2, the J gene TRBJ1-5, with no clear D. CDR1 is SGHTA and CDR2 is FQGNSA in the germline V gene. Between the trimmed V and J ends, which lost 2 bases and 2 bases, there was a span of 4 bases. The CDR3 has 13 amino acids. The CDR3 is CASSLSRNQPQHF. The CDR3 DNA follows: TGTGCCAGCAGCTTAAGCCGCAATCAGCCCCAGCATTTT. The full variable domain, with the rest looked up from reference TRBV7-2 and TRBJ1-5, is GAGVSQSPSNKVTEKGKDVELRCDPISGHTALYWYRQSLGQGLEFLIYFQGNSAPDKSGLPSDRFSAERTGGSVSTLTIQRTQQEDSAVYLCASSLSRNQPQHFGDGTRLSIL.

This rearrangement joins TRBV29-1 to TRBJ1-2; D unresolved. CDR1 is SQVTM and CDR2 is ANQGSEA in the germline V gene. V lost 6 bases, J lost 6 bases, and 14 bases lay in between. This CDR3 is built from 12 residues. The CDR3 DNA sequence: TGCAGCGTCTCCCAGCGGGTAGATGGCTACACCTTC. Translating it yields CSVSQRVDGYTF.

V usage is TRBV4-2 and J usage is TRBJ2-4; perhaps TRBD2 as D (5 bases). The CDR3 is 17 residues long. In germline, CDR1 is LGHNA, CDR2 YNFKEQ. The V end lost 0 bases, the J end lost 0 bases, and 12 bases lay between the germline ends. The CDR3 coding sequence is TGTGCCAGCAGCCAAGAGACTACCAACCCAGCCAAAAACATTCAGTACTTC. Translated, it gives CASSQETTNPAKNIQYF.

The table lists this clone with a few counts. CDR3 in DNA: TGTGCCAGCAGCCTTACGAACACCGGGGAGCTGTTTTTT. Translated, it gives CASSLTNTGELFF. J is TRBJ2-2 and V is TRBV9; D ambiguous. Between the trimmed V and J ends, which lost 4 bases and 0 bases, there was a span of 4 bases. The length of the CDR3 is 13 residues. Germline assignment: CDR1 SGDLS and CDR2 YYNGEE.

Here the CDR3 reads CASSSRTVNYGYTF. The DNA of the CDR3 is TGTGCCAGCAGCTCACGGACAGTCAACTATGGCTACACCTTC. V gene TRBV11-1 combines with J gene TRBJ1-2; weak D call: TRBD1 (6 bases). Trimming took 4 bases from V and 2 from J, leaving 11 bases between them. Germline CDR1 is SGHAT and CDR2 is FQDESV (reference sequence). The CDR3 is 14 residues long. Using reference TRBV11-1 and TRBJ1-2 for the parts outside the CDR3, the full variable domain is EAEVAQSPRYKITEKSQAVAFWCDPISGHATLYWYRQILGQGPELLVQFQDESVVDDSQLPKDRFSAERLKGVDSTLKIQPAELGDSAMYLCASSSRTVNYGYTFGSGTRLTVV.

The gene calls are TRBV2 and TRBJ1-2; TRBD1 matches 9 bases. CDR1 and CDR2 from the germline V gene are SNHLY and FYNNEI. V dropped 6 bases and J dropped 8; count of bases not matched to a gene: 4. The CDR3 is 12 residues long. CDR3 sequence: CASRQGATGYTF. The CDR3 bases are TGTGCCAGCAGACAGGGGGCGACAGGCTACACCTTC. Supplemented by reference TRBV2 and TRBJ1-2, the full variable domain reads EPEVTQTPSHQVTQMGQEVILRCVPISNHLYFYWYRQILGQKVEFLVSFYNNEISEKSEIFDDQFSVERPDGSNFTLKIRSTKLEDSAMYFCASRQGATGYTFGSGTRLTVV.

The V gene is TRBV10-3, the J gene TRBJ1-6; 12 bases align to TRBD1. CDR1 and CDR2 from the germline V gene are ENHRY and SYGVKD. J gave up 2 bases and V 4 bases, and 6 bases lay outside the gene matches. CDR3 length: 18 amino acids. The CDR3 sequence: CAISGGQGANAYNSPLHF. The CDR3 coding sequence is TGTGCCATCAGTGGGGGACAGGGGGCTAACGCCTATAATTCACCCCTCCACTTT.

This chain uses TRBV3-1 (or the pseudogene TRBV3-2) with TRBJ1-4, with D unclear. Trimming cost V 3 bases and J 8 bases, with 7 bases left between them. Germline CDR1 reads LGHDT; CDR2 reads YNNKEL (reference sequence). The CDR3 consists of 12 residues. The CDR3 sequence: CASSHREEKLFF. CDR3 coding DNA: TGTGCCAGCAGCCATAGGGAGGAAAAACTGTTTTTT.

The chain carries TRBV9 and TRBJ2-1; TRBD2 is a possible D gene (5 bases). V lost 0 bases to trimming and J lost 9 bases, with 10 bases between them. Germline CDR1 and CDR2: SGDLS and YYNGEE. The CDR3 consists of 13 residues. This chain's CDR3 is CASSVDKAGEQFF. The CDR3 DNA follows: TGTGCCAGCAGCGTAGATAAGGCGGGTGAGCAGTTCTTC.

The chain combines TRBV28 with TRBJ2-4; D is unclear. The CDR3 is made up of 14 amino acids. V was shortened by 7 bases and J by 0 bases, with 10 bases between the two germline ends. Germline CDR1 MDHEN, CDR2 SYDVKM. This CDR3 is CASTSSVAKNIQYF. The CDR3 DNA is TGTGCCAGCACCTCCTCCGTAGCCAAAAACATTCAGTACTTC.

The chain links TRBV18 to TRBJ2-5; TRBD2 aligns across 9 bases. The CDR3 is 16 amino acids. With V trimmed by 2 bases and J by 5 bases, 9 bases remained unmatched. Germline V gene data show CDR1 as KGHSH and CDR2 as LQKENI. The chain's CDR3 is CASSPSRPSGAETQYF. As DNA, the CDR3 is TGTGCCAGCTCACCAAGTCGTCCTAGCGGGGCGGAGACCCAGTACTTC.

J is TRBJ1-1 and V is TRBV27; D unclear. The CDR3 covers 13 residues. Germline CDR1 and CDR2: MNHEY and SMNVEV (reference sequence). V lost 2 bases, J lost 10 bases, and 14 bases lay in between. CDR3 in amino acids: CASSLRHSSVAFF. CDR3 sequence (DNA): TGTGCCAGCAGTTTACGACATAGTAGTGTAGCTTTCTTT.